This T cell receptor (beta chain) was sequenced in a study of immune evolution from preneoplasia to lung adenocarcinoma. Looking at the study overall: HLA loss of heterozygosity: over 5.5% AIS, about 15% MIA, over 25% ADC, none AAH.

Study-level findings and limits: KRAS-mutant nodules had the highest T cell clonality.

CDR1 and CDR2 (germline): SGHDT, YYEEEE. V dropped 3 bases and J dropped 4; count of bases not matched to a gene: 4. The CDR3 is made up of 14 amino acids. Notes on this clone: Its antigen remains unidentified. Different DNA sequences within this sample yield the same CDR3.

Assay: immunoSEQ multiplex PCR; the TCRdb copy retains only in-frame clones and omits some. The data hold 6,000 to 9,000 clones, with approximately 86% observed a single time. Sequencing was carried out using FFPE minimally invasive lung adenocarcinoma tissue. The receptor was derived from a person aged 80 or over with lung adenocarcinoma. The chain couples TRBV5-6 to TRBJ1-2; 9 positions match TRBD1. Written as DNA, the CDR3 is TGTGCCAGCAGCTCCGGACAGGGGATCTATGGCTACACCTTC. Protein: CASSSGQGIYGYTF.